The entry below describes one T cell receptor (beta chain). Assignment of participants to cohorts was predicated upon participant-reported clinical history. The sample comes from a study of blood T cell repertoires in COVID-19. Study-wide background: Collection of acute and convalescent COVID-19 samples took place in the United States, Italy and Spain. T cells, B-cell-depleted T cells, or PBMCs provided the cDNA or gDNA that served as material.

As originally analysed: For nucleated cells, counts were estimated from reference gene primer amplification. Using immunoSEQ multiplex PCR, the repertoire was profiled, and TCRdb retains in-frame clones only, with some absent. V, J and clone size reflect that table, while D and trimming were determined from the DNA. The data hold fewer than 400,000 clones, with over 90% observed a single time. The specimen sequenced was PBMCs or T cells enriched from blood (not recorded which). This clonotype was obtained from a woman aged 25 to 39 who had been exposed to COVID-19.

The CDR3 loop is CASSLTGTGNSPLHF. The CDR3 DNA reads as TGTGCCAGCAGCCTCACCGGGACAGGAAATTCACCCCTCCACTTT. The chain couples TRBV7-9 to TRBJ1-6; 8 bases are shared with TRBD1. CDR3 length: 15 residues. V lost 5 bases, J lost 7 bases, and 7 bases stayed unmatched. Germline lookup yields CDR1 SEHNR and CDR2 FQNEAQ (reference sequence).